The next 16 T cell receptor beta chains were all read from a single sample in a study of T-cell memory formation after mild COVID-19. MiXCR, run by TCRdb on the 5' RACE reads, gives a single entry per CDR3 protein. The sample includes roughly 28,000 distinct CDR3 sequences, approximately 12% seen only once; the top ten take 12% to 15%. The sequenced sample was PBMCs or a T cell subset sorted from them (not recorded which). The receptors here all came from an adult woman who had mild COVID-19 (a few samples of this study predate the infection). Cell type and time point are not known.

Many counts were recorded for this clonotype. The chain recombines TRBV27 with TRBJ2-7; 13 bases align to TRBD2. This CDR3 region has 15 residues. Trimming removed 4 bases from V and 7 bases from J; junction bases left unmatched: 7. Germline lookup yields CDR1 MNHEY and CDR2 SMNVEV (reference sequence). The CDR3 protein is CASSSNRLAGGEQYF. DNA for the CDR3: TGTGCCAGCAGTTCTAACCGACTAGCGGGAGGAGAGCAGTACTTC.

This clonotype was counted ten times or more. This chain uses TRBV28 with TRBJ2-5; 7 bases match TRBD1. The CDR3 runs 13 residues. The germline CDR1 and CDR2 sequences are MDHEN and SYDVKM. V was clipped by 3 bases and J by 4 bases; unmatched bases: 2. CDR3 sequence: CASSFQGVETQYF. CDR3 sequence (DNA): TGTGCCAGCAGTTTTCAGGGGGTAGAGACCCAGTACTTC.

There are many counts of this clonotype. This chain uses TRBV20-1 with TRBJ1-5; possible D gene TRBD1, 6 bases. The V gene lost 0 bases and the J gene lost 9 bases, with 9 bases spanning the gap. Looked up from germline, CDR1 is DFQATT and CDR2 is SNEGSKA (reference sequence). The CDR3 runs 12 residues. The CDR3 is CSARDQGGPQHF. Here the CDR3 DNA reads TGCAGTGCTAGAGATCAAGGGGGGCCCCAGCATTTT.

This clonotype was recorded at least ten times. This sequence joins TRBV27 and TRBJ1-2, with a tentative D call TRBD1 (6 bases). V lost 4 bases and J lost 5, with 14 bases in between. Germline assignment: CDR1 MNHEY and CDR2 SMNVEV (reference sequence). This CDR3 has 14 residues. CDR3 sequence: CASSSHLTGYGYTF. The CDR3 DNA reads TGTGCCAGCAGTTCCCACTTAACAGGGTATGGCTACACCTTC.

In its sample, this clonotype was seen many times. The rearrangement uses TRBV5-4 and TRBJ2-7, with D perhaps TRBD1 (6 bases). Germline V gene data show CDR1 as SGHNT and CDR2 as YYREEE (reference sequence). V dropped 4 bases and J dropped 4 bases, with 9 bases sitting between them. This CDR3 has 12 amino acids. The CDR3 loop reads CASSRDIYEQYF. The CDR3 nucleotides read TGTGCCAGCAGCAGGGACATTTACGAGCAGTACTTC.

This clonotype appeared a few times. The rearrangement links TRBV20-1 to TRBJ1-5; D ambiguous. Germline V CDR1 and CDR2: DFQATT, SNEGSKA (reference sequence). CDR3 length: 15 residues. V was pared by 2 bases and J by 5 bases, with 16 bases between. The CDR3 here is CSARFGTDPDQPQHF. Here the CDR3 DNA reads TGCAGTGCTAGATTCGGAACGGACCCGGATCAGCCCCAGCATTTT.

This clonotype was counted many times. The rearrangement links TRBV9 to TRBJ2-3, with TRBD2 matching over 7 bases. This CDR3 is 16 amino acids long. The germline V gene encodes CDR1 SGDLS and CDR2 YYNGEE. V dropped 2 bases and J dropped 1; count of bases not matched to a gene: 7. CDR3 sequence reads: CASSVSSGARTDTQYF. The CDR3 DNA reads TGTGCCAGCAGCGTTTCTAGCGGAGCCCGCACAGATACGCAGTATTTT.

This clonotype was observed many times. This chain links TRBV19 with TRBJ2-1, with 9 bases that match TRBD2. Germline lookup yields CDR1 LNHDA and CDR2 SQIVND (reference sequence). The CDR3 covers 16 residues. V lost 3 bases to trimming and J lost 5 bases; unmatched junction nucleotides: 8. CDR3 protein: CASSMWRGGVHNEQFF. CDR3 DNA: TGTGCCAGTAGTATGTGGCGGGGGGGCGTGCACAATGAGCAGTTCTTC.

This clonotype was detected ten times or more. The chain recombines TRBV3-1 with TRBJ2-7; possibly TRBD1 or TRBD2 for D (5 bases each). The CDR3 consists of 14 residues. With 0 bases removed from V and 2 bases from J, the gap between germline ends came to 8 bases. CDR1 is LGHDT and CDR2 is YNNKEL in the germline V gene (reference sequence). CDR3: CASSQEGTTYEQYF. The CDR3 coding sequence is TGTGCCAGCAGCCAAGAAGGGACGACCTACGAGCAGTACTTC.

This clonotype was detected ten times or more. The V gene is TRBV6-5, the J gene TRBJ1-1, with D unresolved. Per germline, CDR1 MNHEY and CDR2 SVGAGI. Deletions cut 0 bases from V and 4 bases from J, with 15 bases between. This CDR3 is built from 16 residues. The CDR3 bases are TGTGCCAGCAGTTACTCGGATCTAATAACGGGCACTGAAGCTTTCTTT. Protein product: CASSYSDLITGTEAFF.

This clonotype was detected ten times or more. CDR3 sequence reads: CASSLVSVGELFF. The CDR3 DNA reads as TGTGCCAGCAGCTTAGTGTCAGTGGGGGAGCTGTTTTTT. The genes are TRBV7-9 and TRBJ2-2; D uncertain. The CDR3 is 13 residues long. Trimming stripped 1 base from V and 8 bases from J, with 8 bases between. Germline CDR1 SEHNR, CDR2 FQNEAQ (reference sequence). Together with reference TRBV7-9 and TRBJ2-2, the CDR3 gives the full variable domain: DTGVSQNPRHKITKRGQNVTFRCDPISEHNRLYWYRQTLGQGPEFLTYFQNEAQLEKSRLLSDRFSAERPKGSFSTLEIQRTEQGDSAMYLCASSLVSVGELFFGEGSRLTVL.

This clonotype appeared many times. The V and J genes are TRBV5-6 and TRBJ2-6; TRBD1 aligns across 8 bases. This CDR3 spans 17 amino acids. CDR1 SGHDT and CDR2 YYEEEE come from the germline V gene. With 4 bases clipped from V and 2 bases from J, the junction kept 8 bases outside the gene matches. The CDR3: CASSMTGVLTGANVLTF. Here the CDR3 DNA reads TGTGCCAGCAGCATGACAGGGGTTCTAACTGGGGCCAACGTCCTGACTTTC.

This clonotype was seen ten or more times. J is TRBJ1-1 and V is TRBV7-8; 9 bases fit TRBD1. The CDR3 is made up of 16 amino acids. Germline trimming cut 2 bases from V and 7 bases from J; bases unmatched to any gene: 11. Germline CDR1 SGHVS, CDR2 FQNEAQ. CDR3 in DNA: TGTGCCAGCAGCTTACGGGACAGGGTTTTAAGCATTGAAGCTTTCTTT. Protein product: CASSLRDRVLSIEAFF.

This clonotype was seen at least ten times. This chain uses TRBV7-2 with TRBJ2-2; 12 bases fit TRBD2. The J segment lost 6 bases and the V segment lost 5 bases, leaving 4 bases of the junction unmatched. CDR3 length: 15 residues. CDR1 is SGHTA and CDR2 is FQGNSA in the germline V gene. CDR3 sequence reads: CASSPTSGRPGELFF. The CDR3 coding sequence is TGTGCCAGCAGCCCGACTAGCGGGAGACCCGGGGAGCTGTTTTTT.

This clonotype was observed at least ten times. The rearrangement uses TRBV9 and TRBJ2-3; weak D call: TRBD2 (5 bases). Trimming shortened V by 2 bases and J by 0 bases, and 7 bases separated the two germline ends. Germline V gives CDR1 SGDLS, CDR2 YYNGEE. The CDR3 is 14 amino acids. The CDR3 DNA is TGTGCCAGCAGCGTGGGAGATAGCACAGATACGCAGTATTTT. Amino acid sequence: CASSVGDSTDTQYF. The variable domain in full, with the rest retrieved from reference TRBV9 and TRBJ2-3, is DSGVTQTPKHLITATGQRVTLRCSPRSGDLSVYWYQQSLDQGLQFLIQYYNGEERAKGNILERFSAQQFPDLHSELNLSSLELGDSALYFCASSVGDSTDTQYFGPGTRLTVL.

The sample holds many counts of this clonotype. This chain links TRBV7-3 with TRBJ2-3; D call uncertain. The CDR3 extends over 15 amino acids. Germline values: CDR1 SGHTA, CDR2 FQGTGA. Trimming pared 2 bases from V and 3 bases from J, leaving 12 bases between. CDR3 sequence: CASSLGLGGTDTQYF. The CDR3 DNA reads TGTGCCAGCAGCTTAGGTCTCGGCGGAACAGATACGCAGTATTTT.